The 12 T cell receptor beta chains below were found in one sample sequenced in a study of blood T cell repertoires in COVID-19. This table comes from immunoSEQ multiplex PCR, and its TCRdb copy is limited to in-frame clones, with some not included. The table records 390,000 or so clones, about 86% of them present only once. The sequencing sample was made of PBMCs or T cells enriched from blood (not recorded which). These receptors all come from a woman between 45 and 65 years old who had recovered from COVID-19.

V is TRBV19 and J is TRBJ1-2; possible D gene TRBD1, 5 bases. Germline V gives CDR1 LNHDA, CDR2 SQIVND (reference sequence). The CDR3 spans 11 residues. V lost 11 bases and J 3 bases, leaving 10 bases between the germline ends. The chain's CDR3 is CARGGDYGYTF. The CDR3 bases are TGTGCCCGGGGGGGAGACTATGGCTACACCTTC. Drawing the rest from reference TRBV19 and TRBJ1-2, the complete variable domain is DGGITQSPKYLFRKEGQNVTLSCEQNLNHDAMYWYRQDPGQGLRLIYYSQIVNDFQKGDIAEGYSVSREKKESFPLTVTSAQKNPTAFYLCARGGDYGYTFGSGTRLTVV.

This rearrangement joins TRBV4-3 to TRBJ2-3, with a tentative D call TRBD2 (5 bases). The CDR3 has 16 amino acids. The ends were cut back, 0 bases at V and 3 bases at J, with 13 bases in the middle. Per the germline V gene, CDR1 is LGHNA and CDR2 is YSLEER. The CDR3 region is CASSQERRAGTDTQYF. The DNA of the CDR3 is TGCGCCAGCAGCCAAGAGAGGCGGGCTGGGACAGATACGCAGTATTTT.

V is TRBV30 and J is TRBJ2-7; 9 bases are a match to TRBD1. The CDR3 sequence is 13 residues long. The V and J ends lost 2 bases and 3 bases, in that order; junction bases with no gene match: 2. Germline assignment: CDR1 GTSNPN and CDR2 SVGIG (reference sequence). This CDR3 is CAWSWDRDYEQYF. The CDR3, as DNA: TGTGCCTGGAGTTGGGACAGGGACTACGAGCAGTACTTC.

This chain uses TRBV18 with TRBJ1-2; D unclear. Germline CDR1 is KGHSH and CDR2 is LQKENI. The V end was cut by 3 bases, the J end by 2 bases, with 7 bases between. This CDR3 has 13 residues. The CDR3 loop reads CASSPQVNYGYTF. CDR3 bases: TGTGCCAGCTCACCTCAGGTGAACTATGGCTACACCTTC.

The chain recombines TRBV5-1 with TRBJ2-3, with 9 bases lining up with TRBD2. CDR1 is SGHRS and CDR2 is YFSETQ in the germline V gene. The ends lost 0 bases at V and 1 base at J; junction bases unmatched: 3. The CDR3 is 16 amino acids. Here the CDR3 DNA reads TGCGCCAGCAGCTTGGAGATAGCGGGGGGCACAGATACGCAGTATTTT. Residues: CASSLEIAGGTDTQYF.

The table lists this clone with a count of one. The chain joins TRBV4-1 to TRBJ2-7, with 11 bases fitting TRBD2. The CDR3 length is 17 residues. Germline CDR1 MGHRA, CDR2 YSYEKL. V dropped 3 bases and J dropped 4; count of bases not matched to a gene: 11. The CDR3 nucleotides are TGCGCCAGCAGCCAGGGGACTAGCGGCGAGGGGTTATACGAGCAGTACTTC. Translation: CASSQGTSGEGLYEQYF.

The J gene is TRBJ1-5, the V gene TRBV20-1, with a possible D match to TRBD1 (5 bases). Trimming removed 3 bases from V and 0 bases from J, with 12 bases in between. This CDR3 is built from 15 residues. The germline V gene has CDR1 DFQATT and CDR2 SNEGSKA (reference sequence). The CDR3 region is CSASEGANSNQPQHF. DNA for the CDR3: TGCAGTGCTAGTGAAGGGGCCAATAGCAATCAGCCCCAGCATTTT.

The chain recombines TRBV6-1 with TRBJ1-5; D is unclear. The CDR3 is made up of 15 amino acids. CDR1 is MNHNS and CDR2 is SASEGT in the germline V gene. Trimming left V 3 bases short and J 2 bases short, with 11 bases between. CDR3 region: CASSDQARGNQPQHF. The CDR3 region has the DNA TGTGCCAGCAGTGACCAGGCGCGGGGCAATCAGCCCCAGCATTTT.

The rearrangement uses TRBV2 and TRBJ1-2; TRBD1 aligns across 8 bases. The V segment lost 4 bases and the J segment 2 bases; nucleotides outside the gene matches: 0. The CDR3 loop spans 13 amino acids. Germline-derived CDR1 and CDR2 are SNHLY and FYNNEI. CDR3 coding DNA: TGTGCCAGCAGTGGGACAGGGAACTATGGCTACACCTTC. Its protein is CASSGTGNYGYTF.

As DNA, the CDR3 is TGTGCCAGCAGGTCGGGAAACACCGGGGAGCTGTTTTTT. Translating it yields CASRSGNTGELFF. The chain uses TRBV11-3 and TRBJ2-2, with D perhaps TRBD2 (5 bases). CDR1 is SGHNT and CDR2 is YENEEA in the germline V gene. There are 13 residues in the CDR3. The V and J ends lost 6 bases and 2 bases respectively, with 7 bases between them.

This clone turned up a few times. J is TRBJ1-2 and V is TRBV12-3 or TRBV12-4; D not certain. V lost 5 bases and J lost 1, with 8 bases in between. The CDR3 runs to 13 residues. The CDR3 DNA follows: TGTGCCAGCAGTGTCCAGGATAACTATGGCTACACCTTC. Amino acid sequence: CASSVQDNYGYTF.

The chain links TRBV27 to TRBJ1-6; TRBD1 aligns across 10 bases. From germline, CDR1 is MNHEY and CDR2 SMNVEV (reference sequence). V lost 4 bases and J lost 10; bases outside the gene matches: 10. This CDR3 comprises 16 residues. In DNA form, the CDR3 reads TGTGCCAGCAGTTCCCCGGGACAGGGGTTGAGGTCACCCCTCCACTTT. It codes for CASSSPGQGLRSPLHF.